One and the same sample provided the 30 T cell receptor beta chains below, sequenced in a study of monozygotic twins with inflammatory bowel disease. TCRdb reprocessed the 5' RACE reads; each CDR3 protein has one entry and no DNA is given. There are about 330,000 distinct CDR3 sequences in the sample, with 2% held by the top ten. Material for sequencing was blood. These receptors came from a human donor with ulcerative colitis or Crohn's disease, or a healthy co-twin of an affected twin (not recorded which).

The V and J genes are TRBV6-2 or TRBV6-3 and TRBJ1-1. CDR3 length equals 13 residues. Germline V gene lookup returns CDR1 MNHEY and CDR2 SVGEGT. The CDR3 loop is CASKGTLGTEAFF.

This rearrangement joins TRBV12-5 to TRBJ1-4. The CDR3 extends over 12 amino acids. Germline assignment: CDR1 LGHNT and CDR2 FRNRAP. CDR3 region: CASGLVIEKLFF.

The chain couples TRBV5-5 to TRBJ2-7. The germline CDR1 and CDR2 sequences are SGHKS and YYEKEE (reference sequence). There are 14 residues in the CDR3. The CDR3 loop is CASSLLSLDNLQYF.

The CDR3: CAWSRAQNSFYGYTF. The chain uses TRBV30 and TRBJ1-2. CDR1 GTSNPN and CDR2 SVGIG come from the germline V gene (reference sequence). The CDR3 extends over 15 amino acids.

The rearrangement links TRBV7-9 to TRBJ2-2; there is no DNA to check the TCRdb D call of TRBD1. CDR3 length equals 17 residues. Germline CDR1 SEHNR, CDR2 FQNEAQ (reference sequence). The CDR3 reads CASSILPRGQGVGELFF.

This sequence joins TRBV6-1 and TRBJ2-2. The CDR3 loop spans 17 amino acids. Germline assignment: CDR1 MNHNS and CDR2 SASEGT. CDR3 sequence: CASGSPGLAPNTGELFF.

CDR3 sequence reads: CSVRSTGELFF. The rearrangement links TRBV29-1 to TRBJ2-2. Germline V gene data show CDR1 as SQVTM and CDR2 as ANQGSEA. CDR3 length equals 11 residues.

The rearrangement joins TRBV5-1 to TRBJ2-3; there is no DNA to check the TCRdb D call of TRBD1. The CDR3 runs to 18 residues. The germline gives CDR1 SGHRS, CDR2 YFSETQ. CDR3 loop: CASSPTAWTGINTDTQYF.

The chain joins TRBV3-1 to TRBJ1-2; TCRdb's D call of TRBD1 is untestable without DNA. CDR3 length: 11 residues. CDR1 is LGHDT and CDR2 is YNNKEL in the germline V gene (reference sequence). The CDR3 loop reads CASSPGSGYTF.

The CDR3: CASSTPRQEGSPLHF. This rearrangement joins TRBV28 to TRBJ1-6; no DNA is available, so the TRBD1 call from TCRdb remains unchecked. Germline values: CDR1 MDHEN, CDR2 SYDVKM. This CDR3 is built from 15 residues. The full variable domain, in which reference TRBV28 and TRBJ1-6 provide the parts outside the CDR3, is DVKVTQSSRYLVKRTGEKVFLECVQDMDHENMFWYRQDPGLGLRLIYFSYDVKMKEKGDIPEGYSVSREKKERFSLILESASTNQTSMYLCASSTPRQEGSPLHFGNGTRLTVT.

The CDR3 reads CASRMGEKETQYF. The gene calls are TRBV2 and TRBJ2-5; TCRdb proposes TRBD2, but this gene call is untestable without DNA. The length of the CDR3 is 13 residues. Germline V CDR1 and CDR2: SNHLY, FYNNEI.

The chain combines TRBV12-5 with TRBJ2-5; TCRdb outputs TRBD1, but without DNA this stays unchecked. The CDR3 length is 13 residues. From germline, CDR1 is LGHNT and CDR2 FRNRAP. CDR3 loop: CASAGTGLQTQYF.

The chain combines TRBV18 with TRBJ2-1; TCRdb's D call, TRBD1, is unchecked because there is no DNA. The germline gives CDR1 KGHSH, CDR2 LQKENI. This CDR3 has 13 residues. The CDR3 here is CASSPDRDRGVFF.

The chain recombines TRBV20-1 with TRBJ1-6. In germline, CDR1 is DFQATT, CDR2 SNEGSKA (reference sequence). CDR3 length equals 15 residues. The CDR3 protein is CSATAEGSYNSPLHF.

The chain is built from TRBV7-8 and TRBJ2-3. Germline V gives CDR1 SGHVS, CDR2 FQNEAQ. There are 13 residues in the CDR3. CDR3 protein: CASSLFDSQAQYF.

This chain uses TRBV5-1 with TRBJ2-1; TCRdb designates TRBD2, a call that cannot be tested without DNA. The CDR3 runs to 16 residues. In germline, CDR1 is SGHRS, CDR2 YFSETQ. CDR3 sequence reads: CASSLAAGGSVNEQFF.

The chain's CDR3 is CSARTLAGGGYEQYF. V usage is TRBV20-1 and J usage is TRBJ2-7; the D call from TCRdb, TRBD2, cannot be confirmed without DNA. The germline V gene encodes CDR1 DFQATT and CDR2 SNEGSKA (reference sequence). This CDR3 is 15 amino acids long.

The V and J genes are TRBV27 and TRBJ2-7. Per the germline V gene, CDR1 is MNHEY and CDR2 is SMNVEV (reference sequence). This CDR3 spans 13 amino acids. CDR3 loop: CASSLSWGYEQYF.

The chain recombines TRBV5-1 with TRBJ1-4; the TCRdb D gene call, TRBD1, has no DNA to confirm it. Germline assignment: CDR1 SGHRS and CDR2 YFSETQ. The CDR3 is 15 amino acids. The CDR3 sequence: CASRPTGVPYEKLFF. Supplemented by reference TRBV5-1 and TRBJ1-4, the full variable domain reads KAGVTQTPRYLIKTRGQQVTLSCSPISGHRSVSWYQQTPGQGLQFLFEYFSETQRNKGNFPGRFSGRQFSNSRSEMNVSTLELGDSALYLCASRPTGVPYEKLFFGSGTQLSVL.

The rearrangement links TRBV29-1 to TRBJ2-1; absent DNA, TCRdb's TRBD2 call cannot be checked. The germline V gene has CDR1 SQVTM and CDR2 ANQGSEA. The CDR3 covers 16 residues. The CDR3: CSVGSQRGGGYNEQFF.

The chain is built from TRBV29-1 and TRBJ2-4. Germline assignment: CDR1 SQVTM and CDR2 ANQGSEA. This CDR3 comprises 13 residues. The CDR3 spells CSVASQAKNIQYF.

The V and J genes are TRBV20-1 and TRBJ2-4; the TRBD2 assignment by TCRdb is unverifiable without DNA. The CDR3 has 12 amino acids. Per the germline V gene, CDR1 is DFQATT and CDR2 is SNEGSKA (reference sequence). The CDR3 loop is CSERGSKNIQYF.

The V call is TRBV20-1, the J call TRBJ2-1; TCRdb picks TRBD2, but there is no DNA to check that call. CDR1 is DFQATT and CDR2 is SNEGSKA in the germline V gene (reference sequence). This CDR3 has 19 amino acids. The CDR3 is CSATTGTSGGEPKINEQFF.

The V and J genes are TRBV6-1 and TRBJ2-7; TCRdb proposes TRBD1, but this gene call is untestable without DNA. The CDR3 contains 17 residues. Germline CDR1 MNHNS, CDR2 SASEGT. CDR3 in amino acids: CASSPLGTTGRRYEQYF.

This sequence joins TRBV11-2 and TRBJ1-4. The CDR3 runs 16 residues. CDR1 is SGHAT, CDR2 FQNNGV, per germline. The CDR3 sequence is CASSSLAGGSGEKLFF.

This rearrangement joins TRBV5-1 to TRBJ2-1; TCRdb designates TRBD1, a call that cannot be tested without DNA. In germline, CDR1 is SGHRS, CDR2 YFSETQ. The CDR3 loop spans 15 amino acids. CDR3 sequence: CASSYRDRVDNEQFF. Using reference TRBV5-1 and TRBJ2-1 for the parts outside the CDR3, the full variable domain is KAGVTQTPRYLIKTRGQQVTLSCSPISGHRSVSWYQQTPGQGLQFLFEYFSETQRNKGNFPGRFSGRQFSNSRSEMNVSTLELGDSALYLCASSYRDRVDNEQFFGPGTRLTVL.

The chain combines TRBV6-6 with TRBJ2-1; checking the TCRdb D call of TRBD1 is not possible without DNA. Germline-derived CDR1 and CDR2 are MNHNY and SVGAGI (reference sequence). This CDR3 region has 13 residues. CDR3 sequence reads: CASAVQAYNEQFF.

The chain carries TRBV7-9 and TRBJ1-1. This CDR3 spans 12 amino acids. Germline V gene lookup returns CDR1 SEHNR and CDR2 FQNEAQ (reference sequence). CDR3 residues: CASSLTNTEAFF.

This chain uses TRBV6-6 with TRBJ1-6. Germline-derived CDR1 and CDR2 are MNHNY and SVGAGI (reference sequence). The CDR3 length is 13 residues. The CDR3 sequence: CASSYGQTSPLHF.

CDR3 amino acids: CASSQVPPGLAKETQYF. The chain has TRBV4-1 and TRBJ2-5; TCRdb proposes TRBD2, but this gene call is untestable without DNA. The CDR3 is 17 amino acids. The germline V gene encodes CDR1 MGHRA and CDR2 YSYEKL.